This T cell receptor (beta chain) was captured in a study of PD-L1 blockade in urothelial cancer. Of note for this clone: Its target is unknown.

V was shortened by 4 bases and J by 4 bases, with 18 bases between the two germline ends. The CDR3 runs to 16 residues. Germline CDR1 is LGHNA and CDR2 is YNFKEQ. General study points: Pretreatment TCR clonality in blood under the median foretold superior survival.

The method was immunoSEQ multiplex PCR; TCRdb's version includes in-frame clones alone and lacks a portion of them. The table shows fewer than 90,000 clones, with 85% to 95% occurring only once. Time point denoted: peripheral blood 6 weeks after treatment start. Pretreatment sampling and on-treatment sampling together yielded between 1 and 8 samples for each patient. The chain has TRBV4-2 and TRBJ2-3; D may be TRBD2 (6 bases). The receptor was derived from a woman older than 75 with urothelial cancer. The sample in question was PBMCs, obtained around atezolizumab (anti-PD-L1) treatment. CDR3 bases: TGTGCCAGCAGCCTTGGGAATGAGGGAGGATCAGATACGCAGTATTTT. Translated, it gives CASSLGNEGGSDTQYF.